These 8 T cell receptor beta chains share one sample of origin, sequenced in a study of blood T cell repertoires in COVID-19. TCRdb's table, derived via immunoSEQ multiplex PCR, lists solely in-frame clones and lacks some. There are 200,000 to 250,000 clones in the sample; just over 85% occur only once, and under 14% lies in the top ten. Specimen: peripheral blood. These receptor sequences come from a man in his fifties or sixties with COVID-19, enrolled during active disease.

The chain couples TRBV4-2 to TRBJ2-2; 11 nucleotides match TRBD2. CDR1 and CDR2 (germline): LGHNA, YNFKEQ. CDR3 length equals 17 residues. V dropped 1 base and J dropped 5; count of bases not matched to a gene: 6. CDR3: CASSQGLAGGNTGELFF. The CDR3 region has the DNA TGTGCCAGCAGCCAAGGGCTAGCGGGAGGAAATACCGGGGAGCTGTTTTTT.

J is TRBJ2-1 and V is TRBV5-1; the match to TRBD2 covers 8 bases. The V and J ends lost 2 bases and 6 bases, in that order; junction bases with no gene match: 7. Germline-derived CDR1 and CDR2 are SGHRS and YFSETQ. This CDR3 comprises 15 residues. The DNA of the CDR3 is TGCGCCAGCAGCTTAGAAATAGCGGGAATCAATGAGCAGTTCTTC. Translation: CASSLEIAGINEQFF.

This clone was seen once. The chain uses TRBV3-1 (or the pseudogene TRBV3-2) and TRBJ2-5, with no clear D. Germline lookup yields CDR1 LGHDT and CDR2 YNNKEL (reference sequence). Trimming took off 7 bases at V and 5 bases at J, with 11 bases between the two ends. This CDR3 region has 12 residues. The CDR3 region has the DNA TGTGCCAGCACTACTGCGAAGGAGACCCAGTACTTC. It encodes CASTTAKETQYF.

For the CDR3, the DNA is TGTGCCTGGAGCTTAGACAGTAACACTGAAGCTTTCTTT. This sequence encodes CAWSLDSNTEAFF. The gene calls are TRBV30 and TRBJ1-1, with a possible D match to TRBD1 (5 bases). The CDR3 consists of 13 residues. The germline V gene encodes CDR1 GTSNPN and CDR2 SVGIG (reference sequence). The germline V and J ends were trimmed by 3 bases and 2 bases, with 10 bases remaining between them.

This clone was seen more than once but under ten times. The rearrangement joins TRBV7-8 to TRBJ2-2, with D perhaps TRBD1 (6 bases). There are 16 residues in the CDR3. Germline V gene lookup returns CDR1 SGHVS and CDR2 FQNEAQ. Trimming stripped 5 bases from V and 1 base from J, with 14 bases between. Written as DNA, the CDR3 is TGTGCCAGCAGCCCATCTTCCAGGGGGAACACCGGGGAGCTGTTTTTT. Translation gives CASSPSSRGNTGELFF.

This clone was detected once. The rearrangement joins TRBV6-6 to TRBJ1-2; D remains ambiguous. CDR3 length: 14 residues. V gave up 6 bases and J gave up 2 bases, with 13 bases separating them. CDR1 MNHNY and CDR2 SVGAGI come from the germline V gene (reference sequence). In DNA, the CDR3 is TGTGCCAGCAGCCACGTGGGCAGCAACTATGGCTACACCTTC. It translates to CASSHVGSNYGYTF.

The chain recombines TRBV2 with TRBJ1-2; 8 nucleotides agree with TRBD1. This CDR3 spans 17 amino acids. The germline gives CDR1 SNHLY, CDR2 FYNNEI. V dropped 5 bases and J dropped 4; count of bases not matched to a gene: 15. The CDR3 loop reads CASSPQGGGRFFYGYTF. CDR3 nucleotides: TGTGCCAGCAGTCCACAGGGGGGAGGGCGATTTTTCTATGGCTACACCTTC.

This clone was found once. The genes are TRBV15 and TRBJ1-5; D uncertain. The CDR3 spans 13 residues. Trimming took off 0 bases at V and 6 bases at J, with 6 bases between the two ends. Looked up from germline, CDR1 is LNHNV and CDR2 is YYDKDF (reference sequence). The CDR3 bases are TGTGCCACCAGCAGAGATCTGTTTCAGCCCCAGCATTTT. Amino acid sequence: CATSRDLFQPQHF.